Presented here are 14 T cell receptor beta chains from one specimen sequenced in a study of cytomegalovirus exposure and HLA in healthy donors. Profiling relied on immunoSEQ multiplex PCR, and the TCRdb table lists in-frame clones only, not all of them. The sample has under 200,000 clones; roughly 90% are singletons. The sample comprised PBMCs. These TCRs come from a woman aged 18-29 years in good health and CMV-seropositive.

The V and J genes are TRBV7-2 and TRBJ2-7; D is possibly TRBD1 (6 bases). The V gene's germline CDR1 is SGHTA and CDR2 FQGNSA. The germline V and J ends were trimmed by 4 bases and 0 bases, with 10 bases remaining between them. This CDR3 contains 14 residues. CDR3 coding DNA: TGTGCCAGCAGCTCCCTAGGGGGCTCCTACGAGCAGTACTTC. Its protein product is CASSSLGGSYEQYF.

The gene calls are TRBV19 and TRBJ1-3; D is ambiguous. The germline CDR1 and CDR2 sequences are LNHDA and SQIVND (reference sequence). This CDR3 region has 13 residues. V lost 6 bases, J lost 8 bases, and 14 bases lay in between. CDR3 bases: TGTGCCAGTAGAAGGACGTCCGGGGACACCATATATTTT. Translating gives CASRRTSGDTIYF.

This clone was seen a single time. The rearrangement joins TRBV5-4 to TRBJ2-3; 10 bases align to TRBD1. The CDR3 sequence is 16 residues long. CDR1 and CDR2 from the germline V gene are SGHNT and YYREEE (reference sequence). Trimming took 3 bases from V and 3 from J; bases not matched to a gene: 7. The CDR3 region is CASSSARDRGTDTQYF. The DNA of the CDR3 is TGTGCCAGCAGCTCCGCACGGGACAGGGGAACAGATACGCAGTATTTT. The full variable domain, its missing parts supplied by reference TRBV5-4 and TRBJ2-3, is ETGVTQSPTHLIKTRGQQVTLRCSSQSGHNTVSWYQQALGQGPQFIFQYYREEENGRGNFPPRFSGLQFPNYSSELNVNALELDDSALYLCASSSARDRGTDTQYFGPGTRLTVL.

This chain uses TRBV11-3 with TRBJ1-1, with D possibly matching TRBD1 (6 bases). Between the trimmed V and J ends, which lost 5 bases and 1 base, there was a span of 14 bases. Per the germline V gene, CDR1 is SGHNT and CDR2 is YENEEA. This CDR3 has 15 residues. The CDR3 sequence is CASSPRQAQNTEAFF. The CDR3 DNA sequence: TGTGCCAGCAGCCCTCGACAGGCACAGAACACTGAAGCTTTCTTT. The full variable domain, completed using reference TRBV11-3 and TRBJ1-1, is EAGVVQSPRYKIIEKKQPVAFWCNPISGHNTLYWYLQNLGQGPELLIRYENEEAVDDSQLPKDRFSAERLKGVDSTLKIQPAELGDSAVYLCASSPRQAQNTEAFFGQGTRLTVV.

The chain recombines TRBV9 with TRBJ2-3; unclear D gene. From germline, CDR1 is SGDLS and CDR2 YYNGEE. Between the trimmed V and J ends, which lost 1 base and 2 bases, there was a span of 5 bases. This CDR3 spans 13 amino acids. The CDR3 DNA reads as TGTGCCAGCAGCGTAAGCGTCACAGATACGCAGTATTTT. Its translation is CASSVSVTDTQYF.

The chain uses TRBV7-2 and TRBJ2-1; 7 bases match TRBD2. Germline V gives CDR1 SGHTA, CDR2 FQGNSA. V lost 4 bases and J lost 5; bases outside the gene matches: 2. This CDR3 region has 13 residues. CDR3 residues: CASSWGTNNEQFF. CDR3 coding DNA: TGTGCCAGCAGCTGGGGGACTAACAATGAGCAGTTCTTC.

This chain joins TRBV7-2 and TRBJ2-7; the match to TRBD2 covers 13 bases. The CDR3 is 16 amino acids. CDR1 and CDR2 from the germline V gene are SGHTA and FQGNSA. J lost 6 bases, V lost 1 base, and 6 bases had no gene match. The CDR3 bases are TGTGCCAGCAGCTTAGGAGGACTAGCGGGAGCTAGCGAGCAGTACTTC. Its translation: CASSLGGLAGASEQYF.

The chain employs TRBV5-1 and TRBJ2-1; 7 bases line up with TRBD1. The CDR3 has 16 residues. V was clipped by 1 base and J by 2 bases; unmatched bases: 6. The V gene's germline CDR1 is SGHRS and CDR2 YFSETQ. In nucleotides, the CDR3 is TGCGCCAGCAGCTTGCACCCGGGACAGCCCTACAATGAGCAGTTCTTC. Translation: CASSLHPGQPYNEQFF.

This clone was found once. This chain connects TRBV27 to TRBJ1-2, with D maybe TRBD1 (5 bases). Germline values: CDR1 MNHEY, CDR2 SMNVEV (reference sequence). Trimming cost V 8 bases and J 4 bases, with 8 bases left between them. This CDR3 comprises 11 residues. The CDR3 DNA is TGTGCCAGCGGGAGGGGCTATGGCTACACCTTC. Encoded protein: CASGRGYGYTF.

The chain joins TRBV14 to TRBJ2-7, with TRBD1 matching over 7 bases. The germline gives CDR1 SGHDN, CDR2 FVKESK. CDR3 length equals 16 residues. V lost 0 bases to trimming and J lost 2 bases; unmatched junction nucleotides: 7. The CDR3 DNA follows: TGTGCCAGCAGCCAAGATCGCTGGACAGGAGCCTACGAGCAGTACTTC. It is translated as CASSQDRWTGAYEQYF.

The V and J genes are TRBV18 and TRBJ1-4, with TRBD1 matching 9 bases. This CDR3 is 16 amino acids long. Germline V lookup: CDR1 KGHSH, CDR2 LQKENI. After removal of 1 base from V and 8 bases from J, the junction contained 8 bases not matched to a gene. CDR3 nucleotides: TGTGCCAGCTCACCACTTCAGACAGGGGGAAGAGAAAAACTGTTTTTT. Its translation is CASSPLQTGGREKLFF.

The chain joins TRBV7-9 to TRBJ2-7; TRBD1 matches at 8 bases. Germline V lookup: CDR1 SEHNR, CDR2 FQNEAQ (reference sequence). V shed 5 bases, J shed 5 bases, and the junction held 8 bases outside the gene matches. CDR3 size: 14 residues. The CDR3 region has the DNA TGTGCCAGCAGCCTTGGACAGGGCTTAGACGAGCAGTACTTC. Translation gives CASSLGQGLDEQYF.

This clone has a single count. V is TRBV5-8 and J is TRBJ1-2; 9 bases match TRBD1. Germline-derived CDR1 and CDR2 are SGHTS and YDEGEE. CDR3 length: 12 amino acids. V lost 3 bases, J lost 6 bases, and 0 bases stayed unmatched. CDR3 DNA: TGTGCCAGCAGCTGGGACAGGGATGGCTACACCTTC. Translating gives CASSWDRDGYTF.

A single count supports this clone. This sequence joins TRBV4-1 and TRBJ2-7; D call uncertain. The CDR3 spans 16 residues. Germline V lookup: CDR1 MGHRA, CDR2 YSYEKL. V was clipped by 0 bases and J by 0 bases, with 12 bases between them. Here the CDR3 reads CASSQERRQSSYEQYF. For the CDR3, the DNA is TGCGCCAGCAGCCAAGAAAGGCGGCAGAGCTCCTACGAGCAGTACTTC.